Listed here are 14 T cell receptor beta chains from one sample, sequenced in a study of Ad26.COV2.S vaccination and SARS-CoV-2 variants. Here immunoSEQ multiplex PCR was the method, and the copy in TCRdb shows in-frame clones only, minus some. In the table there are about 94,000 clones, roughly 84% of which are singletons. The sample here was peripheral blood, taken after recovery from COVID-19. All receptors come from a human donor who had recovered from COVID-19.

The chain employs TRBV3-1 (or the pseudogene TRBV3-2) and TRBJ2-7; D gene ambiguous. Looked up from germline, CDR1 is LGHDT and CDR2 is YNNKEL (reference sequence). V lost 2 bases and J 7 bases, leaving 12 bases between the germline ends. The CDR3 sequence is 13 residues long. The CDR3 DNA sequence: TGTGCCAGCAGCCAATCCCTCCTTTGGGAGCAGTACTTC. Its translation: CASSQSLLWEQYF.

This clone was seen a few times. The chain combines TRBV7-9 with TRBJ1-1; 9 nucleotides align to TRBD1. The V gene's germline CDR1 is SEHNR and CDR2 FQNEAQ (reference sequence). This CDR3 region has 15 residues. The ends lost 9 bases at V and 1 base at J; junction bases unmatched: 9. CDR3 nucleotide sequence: TGTGCCAGTTACTTTAGACAGGGGGGGAACACTGAAGCTTTCTTT. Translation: CASYFRQGGNTEAFF.

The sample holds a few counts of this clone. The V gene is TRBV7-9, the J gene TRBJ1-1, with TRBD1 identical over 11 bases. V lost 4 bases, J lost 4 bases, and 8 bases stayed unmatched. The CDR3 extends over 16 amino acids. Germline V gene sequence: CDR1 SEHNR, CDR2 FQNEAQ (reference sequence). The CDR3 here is CASSSGQGATGTEAFF. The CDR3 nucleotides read TGTGCCAGCAGCTCAGGACAGGGGGCTACTGGCACTGAAGCTTTCTTT. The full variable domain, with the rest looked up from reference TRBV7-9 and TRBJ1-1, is DTGVSQNPRHKITKRGQNVTFRCDPISEHNRLYWYRQTLGQGPEFLTYFQNEAQLEKSRLLSDRFSAERPKGSFSTLEIQRTEQGDSAMYLCASSSGQGATGTEAFFGQGTRLTVV.

CDR3 region: CASRNGGGGNQPQHF. The CDR3 nucleotides read TGTGCCAGCAGGAACGGGGGGGGCGGCAATCAGCCCCAGCATTTT. The rearrangement uses TRBV6-6 and TRBJ1-5, with a tentative D call TRBD1 (6 bases). The V gene lost 6 bases and the J gene lost 2 bases, with 14 bases spanning the gap. Germline CDR1 and CDR2: MNHNY and SVGAGI (reference sequence). The CDR3 has 15 amino acids.

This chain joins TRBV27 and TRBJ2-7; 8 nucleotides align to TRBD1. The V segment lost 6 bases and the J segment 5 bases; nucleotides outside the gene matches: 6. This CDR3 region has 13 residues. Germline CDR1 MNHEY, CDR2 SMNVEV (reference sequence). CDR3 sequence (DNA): TGTGCCAGCAGGACGACAGGGGCCCACGAGCAGTACTTC. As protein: CASRTTGAHEQYF.

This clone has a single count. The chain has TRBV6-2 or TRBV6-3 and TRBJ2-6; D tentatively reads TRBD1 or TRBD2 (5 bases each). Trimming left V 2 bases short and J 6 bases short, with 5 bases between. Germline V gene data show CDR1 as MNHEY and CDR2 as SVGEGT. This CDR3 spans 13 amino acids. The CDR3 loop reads CASSYGTANVLTF. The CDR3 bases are TGTGCCAGCAGTTACGGGACGGCCAACGTCCTGACTTTC.

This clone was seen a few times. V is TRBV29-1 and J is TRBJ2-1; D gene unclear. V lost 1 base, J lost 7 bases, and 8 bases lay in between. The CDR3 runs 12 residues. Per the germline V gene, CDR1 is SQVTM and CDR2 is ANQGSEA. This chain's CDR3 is CSVEVSGNEQFF. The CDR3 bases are TGCAGCGTTGAAGTCTCCGGGAATGAGCAGTTCTTC.

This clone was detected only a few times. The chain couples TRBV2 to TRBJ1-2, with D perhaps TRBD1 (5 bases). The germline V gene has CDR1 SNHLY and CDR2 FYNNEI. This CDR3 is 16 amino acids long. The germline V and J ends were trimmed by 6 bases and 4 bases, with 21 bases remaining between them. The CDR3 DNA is TGTGCCAGCAGACCGCGTCTGGGGGGGTGGGCCTATGGCTACACCTTC. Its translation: CASRPRLGGWAYGYTF.

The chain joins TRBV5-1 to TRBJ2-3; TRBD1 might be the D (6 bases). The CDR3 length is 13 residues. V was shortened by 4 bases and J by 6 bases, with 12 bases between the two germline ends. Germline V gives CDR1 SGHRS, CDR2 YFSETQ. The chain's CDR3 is CASSPTGQDTQYF. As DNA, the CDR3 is TGCGCCAGCAGCCCCACAGGGCAGGATACGCAGTATTTT.

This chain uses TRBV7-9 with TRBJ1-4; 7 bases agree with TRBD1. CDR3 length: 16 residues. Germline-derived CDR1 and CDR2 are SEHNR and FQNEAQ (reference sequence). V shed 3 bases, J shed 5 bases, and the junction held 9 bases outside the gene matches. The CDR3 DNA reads TGTGCCAGCAGCTTGCCCCCGGGACAGAAGAATGAAAAACTGTTTTTT. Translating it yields CASSLPPGQKNEKLFF.

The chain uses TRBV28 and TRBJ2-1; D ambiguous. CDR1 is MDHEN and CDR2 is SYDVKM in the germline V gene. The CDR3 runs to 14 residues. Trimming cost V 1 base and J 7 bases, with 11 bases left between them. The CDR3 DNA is TGTGCCAGCAGTTTATTTCGGGTAGGGAATGAGCAGTTCTTC. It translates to CASSLFRVGNEQFF.

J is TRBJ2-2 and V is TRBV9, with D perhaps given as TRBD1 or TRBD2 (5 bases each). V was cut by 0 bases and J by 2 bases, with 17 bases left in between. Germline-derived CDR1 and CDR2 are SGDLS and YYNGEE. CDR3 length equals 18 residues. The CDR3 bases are TGTGCCAGCAGCGTAGCGCCCGGGGACCGGAGTAACACCGGGGAGCTGTTTTTT. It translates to CASSVAPGDRSNTGELFF.

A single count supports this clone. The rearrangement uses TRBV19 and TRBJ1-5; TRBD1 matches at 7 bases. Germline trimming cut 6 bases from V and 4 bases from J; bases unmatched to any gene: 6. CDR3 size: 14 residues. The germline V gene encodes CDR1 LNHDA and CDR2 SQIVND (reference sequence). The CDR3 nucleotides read TGTGCCAGTAGGCGGGACAGTGTTAATCAGCCCCAGCATTTT. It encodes CASRRDSVNQPQHF.

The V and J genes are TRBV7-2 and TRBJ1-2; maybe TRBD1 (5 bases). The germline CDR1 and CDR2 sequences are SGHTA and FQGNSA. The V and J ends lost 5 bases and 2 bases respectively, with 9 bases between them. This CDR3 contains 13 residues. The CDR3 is CASSPDINYGYTF. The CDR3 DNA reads TGTGCCAGCAGCCCGGACATCAACTATGGCTACACCTTC.